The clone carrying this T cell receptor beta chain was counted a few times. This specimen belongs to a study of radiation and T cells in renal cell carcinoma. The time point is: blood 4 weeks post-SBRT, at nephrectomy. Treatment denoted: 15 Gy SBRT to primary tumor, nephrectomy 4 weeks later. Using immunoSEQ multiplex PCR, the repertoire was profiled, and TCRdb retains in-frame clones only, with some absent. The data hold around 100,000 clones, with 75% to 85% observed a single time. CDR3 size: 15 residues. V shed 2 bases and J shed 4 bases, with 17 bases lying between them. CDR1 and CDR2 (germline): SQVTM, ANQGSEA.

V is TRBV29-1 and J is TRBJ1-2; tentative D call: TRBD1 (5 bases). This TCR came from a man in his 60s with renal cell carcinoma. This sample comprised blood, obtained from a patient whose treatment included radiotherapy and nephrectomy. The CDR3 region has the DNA TGCAGCGTTGAATTGGGCTGGGGCGAAGGCTATGGCTACACCTTC. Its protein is CSVELGWGEGYGYTF.